Detailed here is one T cell receptor (beta chain). This record belongs to a study of blood T cell repertoires in COVID-19. Germline V gene lookup returns CDR1 LGHDT and CDR2 YNNKEL (reference sequence). Trimming pared 1 base from V and 8 bases from J, leaving 17 bases between. The CDR3 loop spans 16 amino acids. Data came from immunoSEQ multiplex PCR; TCRdb stores just in-frame clones and leaves some out. This sample has 300,000 to 350,000 clones, with over 75% found just once. Sequenced sample: PBMCs or T cells enriched from blood (not recorded which). The source is a woman aged 25 to 39 who had recovered from COVID-19. V and J are TRBV3-1 (or the pseudogene TRBV3-2) and TRBJ1-4; D may be TRBD1 (5 bases). CDR3 amino acids: CASSQGIPGLGEKLFF. The DNA of the CDR3 is TGTGCCAGCAGCCAAGGCATTCCGGGACTGGGGGAAAAACTGTTTTTT.